This T cell receptor (beta chain) originates from a study of shared clonotypes between healthy human individuals. Across the study: Per-donor plates numbered three CD4 naive, three CD4 memory, two CD8 naive and one CD8 memory.

A note on this clone: What it binds is unknown.

Only in-frame clones appear in the TCRdb table, and some are missing; sequencing was by immunoSEQ multiplex PCR. The sample lists roughly 680,000 clones; approximately 77% were seen once. Findings and caveats of the study: In this cohort, only blood was sampled, and tissue repertoires likely differ. Limited genetic and exposure-history diversity came from having few donors. Generation probability values for non-shared clonotypes were lower than those for clonotypes shared by all four donors.

Germline V CDR1 and CDR2: SGHRS, YFSETQ. The CDR3 totals 17 residues. With 4 bases clipped from V and 5 bases from J, the junction kept 17 bases outside the gene matches. Sequenced sample: memory CD4+ T cells sorted from blood. The subset denotes: CD45RA-negative fraction. The sequence was collected from a young woman in good health. The chain carries TRBV5-1 and TRBJ2-7, with 8 bases identical to TRBD1. CDR3 DNA sequence: TGCGCCAGCAGCCCGAGTGGCGGGACAGGCCTCCCCCACGAGCAGTACTTC. Translated, it gives CASSPSGGTGLPHEQYF.